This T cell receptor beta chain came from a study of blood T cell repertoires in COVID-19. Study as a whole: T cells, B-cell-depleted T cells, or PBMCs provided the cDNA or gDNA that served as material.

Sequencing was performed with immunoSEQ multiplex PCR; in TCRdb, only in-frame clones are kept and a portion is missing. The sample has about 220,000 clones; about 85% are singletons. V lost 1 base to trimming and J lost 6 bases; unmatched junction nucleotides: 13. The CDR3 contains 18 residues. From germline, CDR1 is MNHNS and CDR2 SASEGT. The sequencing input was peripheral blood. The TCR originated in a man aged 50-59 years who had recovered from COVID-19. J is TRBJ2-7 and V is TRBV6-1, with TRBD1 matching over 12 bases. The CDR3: CASSEVGQGARHRVEQYF. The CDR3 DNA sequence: TGTGCCAGCAGTGAAGTGGGACAGGGGGCGAGGCACAGGGTCGAGCAGTACTTC.